These T cell receptor beta chains were read from a single sample in a study of siplizumab effects on memory and regulatory T cells. The table came from immunoSEQ multiplex PCR; TCRdb's copy has only in-frame clones and leaves some out. The sample lists 90,000 to 120,000 clones; around 92% were seen once. Material for sequencing was CD4+ T cells sorted from blood. The receptors derive from a human donor in good health. Some clones in this sample may be carry-over from other donors' samples. Each CDR3 is given with its conserved first and last residue. The order of the fields is V gene, J gene, clone size, D gene, CDR3 DNA, CDR3 protein. The D gene is left open where the match is weak. Clone sizes are given selectively: once, few, many, or a class where the clone is expanded.

V gene: TRBV28
J gene: TRBJ2-5
clone size: .
D gene: TRBD2
CDR3 DNA: TGTGCCAGCAGCCCTAGCGGGAGGTGGGAGACCCAGTACTTC
CDR3 protein: CASSPSGRWETQYF

V gene: TRBV11-1
J gene: TRBJ1-5
clone size: .
D gene: .
CDR3 DNA: TGTGCCAGCAGCTTTTCAGGGGACCCAAATCAGCCCCAGCATTTT
CDR3 protein: CASSFSGDPNQPQHF

V gene: TRBV18
J gene: TRBJ1-1
clone size: .
D gene: .
CDR3 DNA: TGTGCCAGCTCACCACTCCGGGAAATGGGTGAAGCTTTCTTT
CDR3 protein: CASSPLREMGEAFF

V gene: TRBV5-1
J gene: TRBJ1-5
clone size: .
D gene: .
CDR3 DNA: TGCGCCAGCAGCTTGACAGTAAATCAGCCCCAGCATTTT
CDR3 protein: CASSLTVNQPQHF

V gene: TRBV7-9
J gene: TRBJ2-1
clone size: .
D gene: TRBD2
CDR3 DNA: TGTGCCAGCAGCTTGCGGAAGGGACTAGCTAACAATGAGCAGTTCTTC
CDR3 protein: CASSLRKGLANNEQFF

V gene: TRBV7-8
J gene: TRBJ1-5
clone size: .
D gene: TRBD1
CDR3 DNA: TGTGCCAGCAGCTTAGGCACAGGGGGGGGGCAGCCCCAGCATTTT
CDR3 protein: CASSLGTGGGQPQHF

V gene: TRBV15
J gene: TRBJ2-1
clone size: .
D gene: TRBD2
CDR3 DNA: TGTGCCACCAGCCCGAGCGGGAGAAAAGGAAAGCAGTTCTTC
CDR3 protein: CATSPSGRKGKQFF

V gene: TRBV28
J gene: TRBJ2-7
clone size: .
D gene: .
CDR3 DNA: TGTGCCAGCAGTCCAGACCCGGGACGGACGTTCTCCTACGAGCAGTACTTC
CDR3 protein: CASSPDPGRTFSYEQYF

V gene: TRBV23-1
J gene: TRBJ2-7
clone size: .
D gene: TRBD1
CDR3 DNA: TGCGCCAGCAGCTCTACGGACAGGGCCTACGAGCAGTACTTC
CDR3 protein: CASSSTDRAYEQYF

V gene: TRBV5-1
J gene: TRBJ2-2
clone size: few
D gene: .
CDR3 DNA: TGCGCCAGCAGCTTAACGATAGAAGTCGGGGAGCTGTTTTTT
CDR3 protein: CASSLTIEVGELFF

V gene: TRBV5-1
J gene: TRBJ2-2
clone size: .
D gene: TRBD2
CDR3 DNA: TGCGCCAGCAGCTTGGATCTAGCGGGAGCCACCGGGGAGCTGTTTTTT
CDR3 protein: CASSLDLAGATGELFF

V gene: TRBV30
J gene: TRBJ2-2
clone size: .
D gene: .
CDR3 DNA: TGTGCCTGGAGGAACACGGTAATGTCCGGGGAGCTGTTTTTT
CDR3 protein: CAWRNTVMSGELFF

V gene: TRBV4-1
J gene: TRBJ1-1
clone size: .
D gene: .
CDR3 DNA: TGCGCCAGCAGCCAAGATCAGGGTTTCGAGGCTTTCTTT
CDR3 protein: CASSQDQGFEAFF

V gene: TRBV2
J gene: TRBJ2-7
clone size: .
D gene: .
CDR3 DNA: TGTGCCAGCAGTGAAGGTATCGGGACGCTGAGCTCCTACGAGCAGTACTTC
CDR3 protein: CASSEGIGTLSSYEQYF

V gene: TRBV13
J gene: TRBJ2-7
clone size: .
D gene: TRBD2
CDR3 DNA: TGTGCCAGCAGCGTAACTAGCGGTACCTACGAGCAGTACTTC
CDR3 protein: CASSVTSGTYEQYF

V gene: TRBV7-3
J gene: TRBJ1-5
clone size: .
D gene: .
CDR3 DNA: TGTGCCAGCAGCTTAGACGGCGGGTTTTTCTCGCCCCAGCATTTT
CDR3 protein: CASSLDGGFFSPQHF

V gene: TRBV28
J gene: TRBJ2-7
clone size: .
D gene: .
CDR3 DNA: TGTGCCAGCAGTACGGAAGGCGGGAACCCCCGGTACGAGCAGTACTTC
CDR3 protein: CASSTEGGNPRYEQYF

V gene: TRBV10-1
J gene: TRBJ2-5
clone size: .
D gene: .
CDR3 DNA: TGCGCCAGCAGTGAGTCGGGCCAGCCCATAGAGACCCAGTACTTC
CDR3 protein: CASSESGQPIETQYF

V gene: TRBV5-1
J gene: TRBJ2-2
clone size: .
D gene: .
CDR3 DNA: TGCGCCAGCAGCCTGGATGGCCGGCCGAACACCGGGGAGCTGTTTTTT
CDR3 protein: CASSLDGRPNTGELFF

V gene: TRBV5-1
J gene: TRBJ2-7
clone size: .
D gene: TRBD2
CDR3 DNA: TGCGCCAGCAGCTTGTATTTACTCGGGGCGGGAGTCGACGAGCAGTACTTC
CDR3 protein: CASSLYLLGAGVDEQYF

V gene: TRBV5-4
J gene: TRBJ2-1
clone size: .
D gene: TRBD2
CDR3 DNA: TGTGCCAGCAGCTTGTGGGAAAAGCGGGTAGCGGGAAGGTACAATGAGCAGTTCTTC
CDR3 protein: CASSLWEKRVAGRYNEQFF

V gene: TRBV7-9
J gene: TRBJ1-3
clone size: .
D gene: .
CDR3 DNA: TGTGCCAGCAGCTGGGCCCCGGGGCGCTCTGGAAACACCATATATTTT
CDR3 protein: CASSWAPGRSGNTIYF

V gene: TRBV18
J gene: TRBJ2-1
clone size: .
D gene: TRBD2
CDR3 DNA: TGTGCCAGCTCACCACCGATGACGGGAGGCAATGAGCAGTTCTTC
CDR3 protein: CASSPPMTGGNEQFF

V gene: TRBV6-1
J gene: TRBJ1-2
clone size: .
D gene: TRBD1
CDR3 DNA: TGTGCCAGCAGTGAACAGGGGGCGCTTGGCTACACCTTC
CDR3 protein: CASSEQGALGYTF

V gene: TRBV5-1
J gene: TRBJ2-1
clone size: .
D gene: .
CDR3 DNA: TGCGCCAGCAGCCTGGTGAGGGAAACTATAGCCTACAATGAGCAGTTCTTC
CDR3 protein: CASSLVRETIAYNEQFF

V gene: TRBV11-2
J gene: TRBJ2-7
clone size: .
D gene: .
CDR3 DNA: TGTGCCAGCAGTGCGCACTCTCTCTACGAGCAGTACTTC
CDR3 protein: CASSAHSLYEQYF

V gene: TRBV9
J gene: TRBJ2-1
clone size: .
D gene: TRBD2
CDR3 DNA: TGTGCCAGCAGCATGATAGCGGGCCGATCCTACAATGAGCAGTTCTTC
CDR3 protein: CASSMIAGRSYNEQFF

V gene: TRBV29-1
J gene: TRBJ2-7
clone size: once
D gene: .
CDR3 DNA: TGCAGCGTGTTCCGCGGTGGGAAGTTCGGTGGCAGGGGCGGCGAGCAGTACTTC
CDR3 protein: CSVFRGGKFGGRGGEQYF

V gene: TRBV10-3
J gene: TRBJ2-1
clone size: few
D gene: TRBD2
CDR3 DNA: TGTGCCATCAGCCAAGGGACTAGCGGGAGAAGGGTTGAGCAGTTCTTC
CDR3 protein: CAISQGTSGRRVEQFF

V gene: TRBV9
J gene: TRBJ2-1
clone size: .
D gene: .
CDR3 DNA: TGTGCCAGCAGTGAAACTAGCTACAATGAGCAGTTCTTC
CDR3 protein: CASSETSYNEQFF

V gene: TRBV5-1
J gene: TRBJ2-1
clone size: .
D gene: .
CDR3 DNA: TGCGCCAGCAGCTTGGCGCCTTCTGAGCAGTTCTTC
CDR3 protein: CASSLAPSEQFF

V gene: TRBV5-5
J gene: TRBJ2-7
clone size: .
D gene: TRBD1
CDR3 DNA: TGTGCCAGCAGCACGGGACAGCTAGCATCCTACGAGCAGTACTTC
CDR3 protein: CASSTGQLASYEQYF

V gene: TRBV4-2
J gene: TRBJ1-6
clone size: .
D gene: TRBD1
CDR3 DNA: TGTGCCAGCAGCCAAGGACAGGGGATTAATTCACCCCTCCACTTT
CDR3 protein: CASSQGQGINSPLHF

V gene: TRBV18
J gene: TRBJ2-7
clone size: .
D gene: TRBD1
CDR3 DNA: TGTGCCAGCTCACCAGCTCAGACAGGGGGACCCGAGCAGTACTTC
CDR3 protein: CASSPAQTGGPEQYF

V gene: TRBV7-3
J gene: TRBJ2-1
clone size: .
D gene: TRBD2
CDR3 DNA: TGTGCCAGCAGCTCACAAACTAGCGGGAGTGATAATGAGCAGTTCTTC
CDR3 protein: CASSSQTSGSDNEQFF

V gene: TRBV19
J gene: TRBJ2-5
clone size: .
D gene: TRBD1
CDR3 DNA: TGTGCCAACATTAGGACAGGGATTCAAGCTATTAGGGAGACCCAGTACTTC
CDR3 protein: CANIRTGIQAIRETQYF

V gene: TRBV18
J gene: TRBJ2-5
clone size: .
D gene: TRBD2
CDR3 DNA: TGTGCCAGCTCACCGGGACTAGAGGAGACCCAGTACTTC
CDR3 protein: CASSPGLEETQYF

V gene: TRBV4-1
J gene: TRBJ2-7
clone size: .
D gene: .
CDR3 DNA: TGCGCCAGCAGCCAAGACTTTGGACTCTACGAGCAGTACTTC
CDR3 protein: CASSQDFGLYEQYF

V gene: TRBV19
J gene: TRBJ1-5
clone size: .
D gene: .
CDR3 DNA: TGTGCCAGTAGAGAATCGGCAGGGATGGGTAACCAGCCCCAGCATTTT
CDR3 protein: CASRESAGMGNQPQHF

V gene: TRBV6-5
J gene: TRBJ2-7
clone size: .
D gene: TRBD2
CDR3 DNA: TGTGCCAGCAGTTTCACTAGCGGGAGTCGTTACGAGCAGTACTTC
CDR3 protein: CASSFTSGSRYEQYF